The source of this T cell receptor (beta chain) is a study of cytomegalovirus exposure and HLA in healthy donors. At the level of the study: In an earlier analysis, 95 million to 140 million unique TCR beta sequences were found from approximately 170 million T cells. Overall study results and limits: In a later analysis, an Asian-associated ancestry cluster reportedly showed fewer N-insertions than the approximately 660-donor mean. Productive status was seen about 87% or about 30% of the time for most TCR beta V segments in an earlier analysis.

CDR3 length: 13 amino acids. CDR1 KGHSH and CDR2 LQKENI come from the germline V gene. V was trimmed by 4 bases and J by 1 base, leaving 7 bases between them. Comments on this clone: Antigen specificity is unknown.

This PCR relied on a set of 60 Vbeta primers and 13 Jbeta primers. The data were produced by immunoSEQ multiplex PCR, yet TCRdb's version contains in-frame clones alone and is incomplete. The top ten clones hold around 3.8% of a sample with approximately 100,000 clones, roughly 73% of them seen once. The receptor comes from a middle-aged woman in good health and CMV-seronegative. The specimen was PBMCs. V is TRBV18 and J is TRBJ1-1; the D is unclear. CDR3 bases: TGTGCCAGCTCACAAACAAGGAACACTGAAGCTTTCTTT. Amino acid sequence: CASSQTRNTEAFF.